The 22 T cell receptor beta chains below all came from one sample that was sequenced in a study of T-cell reconstitution after alpha-beta-depleted transplantation in children. Researchers prepared the TCRbeta library using unique molecular identifiers, the study reports. TCRdb redid the calling of the PCR reads with MiXCR, one entry per CDR3 protein. The sample holds fewer than 550,000 distinct CDR3 sequences, 11% seen once. The source material was PBMCs, mostly from graft donor cells, sampled 180 days after TCRalphabeta/CD19-depleted stem cell transplant. These receptors were obtained from a female patient under 10 years old who had a stem cell transplant for aplastic anemia, so the T cells may come from the graft donor.

In this sample, this clonotype turned up many times. J is TRBJ2-5 and V is TRBV2; D unclear. This CDR3 is 11 amino acids long. Between the trimmed V and J ends, which lost 4 bases and 7 bases, there was a span of 7 bases. Germline CDR1 and CDR2: SNHLY and FYNNEI. CDR3 sequence reads: CASSGAATQYF. Written as DNA, the CDR3 is TGTGCCAGCAGTGGGGCAGCGACCCAGTACTTC.

This clonotype was seen a handful of times. The chain is built from TRBV15 and TRBJ2-1, with a possible D match to TRBD2 (6 bases). The V end lost 1 base, the J end lost 6 bases, and 31 bases lay between the germline ends. Germline V gene data show CDR1 as LNHNV and CDR2 as YYDKDF (reference sequence). This CDR3 has 21 residues. CDR3 sequence: CATSRVRQSLGSTRLGNEQFF. The DNA for the CDR3 is TGTGCCACCAGCAGAGTTCGACAGAGTCTAGGGTCGACTAGACTGGGCAATGAGCAGTTCTTC.

This clonotype has a handful of counts. This sequence joins TRBV9 and TRBJ1-4, with D perhaps TRBD1 (6 bases). Trimming took off 3 bases at V and 4 bases at J, with 13 bases between the two ends. The germline V gene encodes CDR1 SGDLS and CDR2 YYNGEE. The CDR3 covers 15 residues. This CDR3 is CASSGTGRGNEKLFF. CDR3 DNA sequence: TGTGCCAGCAGCGGCACAGGGAGGGGTAATGAAAAACTGTTTTTT.

The chain recombines TRBV4-1 with TRBJ2-7; D is unclear. Germline CDR1 MGHRA, CDR2 YSYEKL. The CDR3 runs 13 residues. V was shortened by 0 bases and J by 5 bases, with 8 bases between the two germline ends. The CDR3 loop reads CASSQELRHEQYV. CDR3 nucleotide sequence: TGCGCCAGCAGCCAAGAGCTTAGGCACGAGCAGTACGTC.

The table lists this clonotype with a few counts. The chain has TRBV15 and TRBJ2-1; 10 bases agree with TRBD2. Germline V lookup: CDR1 LNHNV, CDR2 YYDKDF (reference sequence). The CDR3 has 17 amino acids. V dropped 3 bases and J dropped 4; count of bases not matched to a gene: 9. CDR3 region: CATSRLRVAGGYNEQFF. The CDR3 nucleotides read TGTGCCACCAGCAGGTTAAGAGTAGCGGGAGGATACAATGAGCAGTTCTTC.

The J gene is TRBJ2-7, the V gene TRBV5-5; TRBD2 is a possible D gene (5 bases). V gave up 4 bases and J gave up 2 bases, with 19 bases separating them. Germline CDR1 SGHKS, CDR2 YYEKEE (reference sequence). This CDR3 has 16 amino acids. The CDR3 bases are TGTGCCAGCAGCGCCTACCCAGCGGTGAAACCCTACGAGCAGTACTTC. This sequence encodes CASSAYPAVKPYEQYF.

The table lists this clonotype with a few counts. The chain has TRBV12-3 or TRBV12-4 and TRBJ1-1, with D perhaps matching TRBD1 (5 bases). V lost 0 bases, J lost 0 bases, and 17 bases lay in between. The CDR3 length is 18 residues. The CDR3 DNA is TGTGCCAGCAGTTTAGCCGACCAGGGCGTCCTCCTGAACACTGAAGCTTTCTTT. It specifies CASSLADQGVLLNTEAFF.

This chain uses TRBV7-2 with TRBJ1-6, with 8 bases that match TRBD1. The CDR3 covers 15 residues. Germline CDR1 is SGHTA and CDR2 is FQGNSA. Trimming took 1 base from V and 10 from J; bases not matched to a gene: 6. The CDR3, as DNA: TGTGCCAGCAGCTTAGGGGGGACAGGCGGCTCACCCCTCCACTTT. The encoded protein is CASSLGGTGGSPLHF.

The chain is built from TRBV19 and TRBJ1-2; TRBD1 matches 7 bases. The V gene end was trimmed by 5 bases and the J gene end by 4 bases; junction bases not matched to a gene: 10. The CDR3 runs 15 residues. Germline CDR1 reads LNHDA; CDR2 reads SQIVND (reference sequence). This CDR3 reads CASSYKGAQGYGYTF. CDR3 sequence (DNA): TGTGCCAGTAGTTACAAGGGGGCCCAGGGCTATGGCTACACCTTC.

The chain has TRBV11-3 and TRBJ1-1, with D hard to call. The CDR3 is 13 amino acids. The germline V gene has CDR1 SGHNT and CDR2 YENEEA. V dropped 5 bases and J dropped 1 base, with 8 bases sitting between them. The CDR3 reads CASSVTQNTEAFF. In DNA form, the CDR3 reads TGTGCCAGCAGCGTAACACAGAACACTGAAGCTTTCTTT.

This chain connects TRBV9 to TRBJ2-2; 9 bases agree with TRBD2. Losses at the gene ends were 1 base for V and 3 bases for J; bases not matched to a gene: 4. The CDR3 is 16 residues long. Germline lookup yields CDR1 SGDLS and CDR2 YYNGEE. The CDR3 loop is CASSVTASGDTGELFF. In DNA, the CDR3 is TGTGCCAGCAGCGTAACGGCTAGCGGGGACACCGGGGAGCTGTTTTTT.

Many counts were recorded for this clonotype. V usage is TRBV28 and J usage is TRBJ2-7, with TRBD1 as a possible D gene (6 bases). Germline lookup yields CDR1 MDHEN and CDR2 SYDVKM. Between the trimmed V and J ends, which lost 2 bases and 6 bases, there was a span of 11 bases. The CDR3 has 13 residues. The chain's CDR3 is CASSLHRASEQYF. CDR3 sequence (DNA): TGTGCCAGCAGTTTACACAGGGCCAGCGAGCAGTACTTC.

The chain couples TRBV7-2 to TRBJ2-5; TRBD2 aligns across 10 bases. The CDR3 runs to 15 residues. V lost 7 bases and J lost 2; bases outside the gene matches: 7. CDR1 SGHTA and CDR2 FQGNSA come from the germline V gene. The CDR3 nucleotides are TGTGCCAGCACCAGACTAGCGGGTTCTCAAGAGACCCAGTACTTC. The encoded protein is CASTRLAGSQETQYF.

This clonotype has a handful of counts. V usage is TRBV6-2 or TRBV6-3 and J usage is TRBJ2-2, with D unclear. The CDR3 loop spans 16 amino acids. Trimming left V 2 bases short and J 2 bases short, with 12 bases between. Germline CDR1 and CDR2: MNHEY and SVGEGT. The CDR3 DNA follows: TGTGCCAGCAGTTACCCATGGGCCACCAACACCGGGGAGCTGTTTTTT. This translates into CASSYPWATNTGELFF.

The J gene is TRBJ1-4, the V gene TRBV4-3, with 11 bases matching TRBD1. This CDR3 spans 15 amino acids. V dropped 1 base and J dropped 10; count of bases not matched to a gene: 5. The germline CDR1 and CDR2 sequences are LGHNA and YSLEER. The DNA of the CDR3 is TGCGCCAGCAGCCAAGCCGGACAGGGGGCGGGAAAACTGTTTTTT. Encoded protein: CASSQAGQGAGKLFF.

This clonotype appeared a few times. The genes are TRBV20-1 and TRBJ2-3, with D possibly TRBD2 on 6 matching bases. The germline V gene has CDR1 DFQATT and CDR2 SNEGSKA (reference sequence). The CDR3 totals 17 residues. V was trimmed by 4 bases and J by 3 bases, leaving 23 bases between them. The DNA for the CDR3 is TGCAGTGCTACGCACGGCGGGACCTTCTTCTTAACAGATACGCAGTATTTT. This translates into CSATHGGTFFLTDTQYF.

This clonotype was found a few times. V is TRBV7-2 and J is TRBJ2-1, with 7 bases lining up with TRBD2. The CDR3 sequence is 17 residues long. The germline gives CDR1 SGHTA, CDR2 FQGNSA. V dropped 1 base and J dropped 0; count of bases not matched to a gene: 6. This chain's CDR3 is CASSLVSGGSSYNEQFF. CDR3 in DNA: TGTGCCAGCAGCTTAGTCTCCGGGGGGAGCTCCTACAATGAGCAGTTCTTC.

CDR3 protein: CASRADRGGTEAFF. The CDR3 region has the DNA TGTGCCAGCAGGGCGGACAGGGGAGGAACTGAAGCTTTCTTT. The chain links TRBV6-1 to TRBJ1-1, with TRBD1 matching over 9 bases. The junction had 7 bases not matched to a gene; V was cut back by 6 bases and J by 5 bases. CDR3 size: 14 residues. Germline CDR1 reads MNHNS; CDR2 reads SASEGT.

V is TRBV20-1 and J is TRBJ1-6, with D maybe TRBD1 (5 bases). Looked up from germline, CDR1 is DFQATT and CDR2 is SNEGSKA (reference sequence). The V end lost 0 bases, the J end lost 9 bases, and 12 bases lay between the germline ends. This CDR3 has 14 amino acids. CDR3 coding DNA: TGCAGTGCTAGAGATGTGCAGGGACGTTCACCCCTCCACTTT. Translated, it gives CSARDVQGRSPLHF.

This clonotype was seen a few times. The V and J genes are TRBV5-6 and TRBJ2-7; no clear D. Germline V gene data show CDR1 as SGHDT and CDR2 as YYEEEE. The CDR3 consists of 11 residues. Trimming removed 4 bases at V and 4 bases at J, with 6 bases between. This CDR3 reads CASSNFYEQYF. DNA of the CDR3: TGTGCCAGCAGCAACTTTTACGAGCAGTACTTC. Full variable domain (missing parts from reference TRBV5-6 and TRBJ2-7): DAGVTQSPTHLIKTRGQQVTLRCSPKSGHDTVSWYQQALGQGPQFIFQYYEEEERQRGNFPDRFSGHQFPNYSSELNVNALLLGDSALYLCASSNFYEQYFGPGTRLTVT.

This clonotype was counted only a few times. J is TRBJ2-1 and V is TRBV6-2 or TRBV6-3, with D maybe TRBD1 (5 bases). Germline values: CDR1 MNHEY, CDR2 SVGEGT. The CDR3 totals 14 residues. The germline V and J ends were trimmed by 6 bases and 13 bases, with 22 bases remaining between them. The CDR3 bases are TGTGCCAGCAGCCCCTGGGGCACCCCAATGGAACAGTTCTTC. Translation: CASSPWGTPMEQFF.

V and J are TRBV12-3 or TRBV12-4 and TRBJ1-5, with D maybe TRBD1 (5 bases). The length of the CDR3 is 16 residues. Trimming took 1 base from V and 6 from J, leaving 16 bases between them. The CDR3 nucleotides read TGTGCCAGCAGTTTAGGGGGAGGTTGGGACGTTCAGCCCCAGCATTTT. Translation: CASSLGGGWDVQPQHF.